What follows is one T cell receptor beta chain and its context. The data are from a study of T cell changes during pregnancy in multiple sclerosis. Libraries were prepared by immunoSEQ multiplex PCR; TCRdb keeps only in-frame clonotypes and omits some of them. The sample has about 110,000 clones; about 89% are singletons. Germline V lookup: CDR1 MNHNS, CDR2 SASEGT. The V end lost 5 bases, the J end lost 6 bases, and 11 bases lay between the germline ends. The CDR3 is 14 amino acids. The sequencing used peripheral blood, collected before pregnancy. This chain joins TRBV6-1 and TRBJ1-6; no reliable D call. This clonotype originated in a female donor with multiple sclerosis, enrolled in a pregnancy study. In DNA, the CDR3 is TGTGCCAGCAGTAAGGACTCGACTAATTCACCCCTCCACTTT. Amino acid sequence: CASSKDSTNSPLHF.